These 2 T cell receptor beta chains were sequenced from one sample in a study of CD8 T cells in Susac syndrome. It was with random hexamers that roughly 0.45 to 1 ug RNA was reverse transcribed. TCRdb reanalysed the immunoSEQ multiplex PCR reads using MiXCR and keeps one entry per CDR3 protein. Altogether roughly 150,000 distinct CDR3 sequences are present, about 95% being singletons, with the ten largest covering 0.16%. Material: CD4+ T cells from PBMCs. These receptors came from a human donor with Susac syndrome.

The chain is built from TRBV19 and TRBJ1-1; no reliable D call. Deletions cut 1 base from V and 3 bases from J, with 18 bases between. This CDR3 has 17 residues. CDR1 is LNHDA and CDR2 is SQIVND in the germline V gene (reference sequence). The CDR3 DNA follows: TGTGCCAGTAGTATAGTAGGGAAGATAAGTCCGGACACTGAAGCTTTCTTT. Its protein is CASSIVGKISPDTEAFF.

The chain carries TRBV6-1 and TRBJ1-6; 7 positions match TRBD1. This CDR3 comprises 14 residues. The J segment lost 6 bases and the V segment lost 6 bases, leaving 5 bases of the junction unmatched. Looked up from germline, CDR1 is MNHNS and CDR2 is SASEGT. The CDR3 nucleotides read TGTGCCAGCAGATTTGAGGGGGCTAATTCACCCCTCCACTTT. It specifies CASRFEGANSPLHF.